This T cell receptor (beta chain) appears in the sequencing data of a study of blood T cell repertoires in COVID-19. Across the whole study: Acute-phase and convalescent COVID-19 samples originated in the United States, Italy and Spain. PBMCs, B-cell-depleted T cells, or T cells provided the cDNA or gDNA that made up the material.

In the study's own analysis: For nucleated cells, counts were estimated from reference gene primer amplification. Method: immunoSEQ multiplex PCR; TCRdb's copy keeps in-frame clones and lacks some. D and trimming come from the DNA, and the V and J calls and clone size come from that table. The repertoire holds approximately 260,000 clones, with over 75% as singletons. Trimming took off 5 bases at V and 0 bases at J, with 17 bases between the two ends. Germline lookup yields CDR1 MNHEY and CDR2 SVGEGT. The CDR3 consists of 18 residues. The sequence was collected from a human donor in a cohort sampled during active COVID-19. The sample consisted of peripheral blood. V usage is TRBV6-2 or TRBV6-3 and J usage is TRBJ2-6; perhaps TRBD1 as D (5 bases). The CDR3: CASSPSVQGLSGANVLTF. The CDR3 bases are TGTGCCAGCAGTCCCAGCGTGCAGGGCCTCTCTGGGGCCAACGTCCTGACTTTC.